The 10 T cell receptor beta chains given below trace back to one sample, sequenced in a study of CXCR3-negative and CXCR3-positive naive CD8 T cells. The study made its TRB cDNA libraries by 5' RACE, adding UMI labels. TCRdb derives one entry per CDR3 protein from the 5' RACE reads, leaving out DNA. The sample has 55,000 to 65,000 distinct CDR3 sequences. The sample comprised naive CXCR3- CD8+ T cells from blood. Indicated subset: CD45RO-CCR7+CD27+CD95- naive CD8+ T cells lacking CXCR3 (TNR3-). The receptors derive from a human donor in good health. Some clones in this sample may be carry-over from other donors' samples.

The rearrangement uses TRBV15 and TRBJ2-1; TCRdb picks TRBD1, but there is no DNA to check that call. The germline V gene has CDR1 LNHNV and CDR2 YYDKDF (reference sequence). CDR3 length equals 16 residues. The CDR3 here is CATSGPGDRVYNEQFF.

The gene calls are TRBV7-6 and TRBJ2-7; as DNA is missing, the TRBD1 call by TCRdb cannot be tested. CDR1 and CDR2 (germline): SGHVS, FNYEAQ. The length of the CDR3 is 14 residues. The CDR3 loop is CASSHNDGGGEQYF.

The J gene is TRBJ2-1, the V gene TRBV20-1; TCRdb's assignment of TRBD2 cannot be checked, as there is no DNA. Looked up from germline, CDR1 is DFQATT and CDR2 is SNEGSKA (reference sequence). This CDR3 contains 12 residues. The CDR3: CSAERGGNEQFF.

The chain combines TRBV11-3 with TRBJ1-1; TCRdb lists TRBD1, though no DNA is available to test this call. The CDR3 is 14 amino acids. Germline CDR1 SGHNT, CDR2 YENEEA. CDR3 sequence reads: CASSHRDMNTEAFF.

CDR3 protein: CASSVLAGGPHEQFF. The chain recombines TRBV2 with TRBJ2-1; TCRdb lists TRBD2, though no DNA is available to test this call. The length of the CDR3 is 15 residues. In germline, CDR1 is SNHLY, CDR2 FYNNEI.

The chain couples TRBV6-6 to TRBJ1-2; TCRdb's D gene call, TRBD1, goes unchecked for lack of DNA. The CDR3 has 15 amino acids. Germline V gene sequence: CDR1 MNHNY, CDR2 SVGAGI (reference sequence). CDR3 sequence reads: CASSKQADSNYGYTF.

The J gene is TRBJ2-1, the V gene TRBV29-1; TCRdb returns TRBD2, unconfirmable since there is no DNA. The CDR3 spans 13 residues. Germline V lookup: CDR1 SQVTM, CDR2 ANQGSEA. The CDR3 here is CSVWTSDNNEQFF.

The CDR3 spells CASSLAVGQPQHF. The genes are TRBV5-5 and TRBJ1-5. The CDR3 extends over 13 amino acids. From germline, CDR1 is SGHKS and CDR2 YYEKEE (reference sequence).

The chain employs TRBV10-3 and TRBJ2-7. Germline loops: CDR1 ENHRY, CDR2 SYGVKD. The CDR3 runs 12 residues. The CDR3: CAISDAPYEQYF.

The chain uses TRBV5-6 and TRBJ2-1; checking the TCRdb D call of TRBD1 is not possible without DNA. The CDR3 is 16 residues long. CDR1 and CDR2 from the germline V gene are SGHDT and YYEEEE. The CDR3 region is CASSPVGGASYNEQFF.